This T cell receptor (beta chain) was sequenced in a study of Ad26.COV2.S vaccination and SARS-CoV-2 variants. General study findings and limits: Possible underestimation of total T cell responses by the TCR breadth and depth analyses was noted. The study found similar non-spike TCR breadth in vaccine and placebo recipients.

Notes on this clone: Antigen unknown.

V lost 0 bases to trimming and J lost 1 base, with 12 bases between them. The germline gives CDR1 LGHNT, CDR2 FRNRAP. The CDR3 totals 16 residues. The treatment denotes: about 20 received Ad26.COV2.S at low or high dose, single or two shots; about 5 received placebo; per-sample allocation not given. Sampling was done on day 63 after the first vaccine or placebo injection. Profiled with immunoSEQ multiplex PCR; TCRdb holds only in-frame clones, not every one. The sample has about 350,000 clones; less than 90% are singletons. The gene calls are TRBV12-5 and TRBJ1-1; D is possibly TRBD1 (5 bases). The TCR comes from a person aged 18-60 years who received the Ad26.COV2.S COVID-19 vaccine or a placebo. Specimen: peripheral blood, collected in a trial of Ad26.COV2.S vaccine versus placebo. CDR3 residues: CASGLVLGRENTEAFF. The CDR3 nucleotides are TGTGCTAGTGGTTTGGTACTAGGCAGGGAGAACACTGAAGCTTTCTTT.